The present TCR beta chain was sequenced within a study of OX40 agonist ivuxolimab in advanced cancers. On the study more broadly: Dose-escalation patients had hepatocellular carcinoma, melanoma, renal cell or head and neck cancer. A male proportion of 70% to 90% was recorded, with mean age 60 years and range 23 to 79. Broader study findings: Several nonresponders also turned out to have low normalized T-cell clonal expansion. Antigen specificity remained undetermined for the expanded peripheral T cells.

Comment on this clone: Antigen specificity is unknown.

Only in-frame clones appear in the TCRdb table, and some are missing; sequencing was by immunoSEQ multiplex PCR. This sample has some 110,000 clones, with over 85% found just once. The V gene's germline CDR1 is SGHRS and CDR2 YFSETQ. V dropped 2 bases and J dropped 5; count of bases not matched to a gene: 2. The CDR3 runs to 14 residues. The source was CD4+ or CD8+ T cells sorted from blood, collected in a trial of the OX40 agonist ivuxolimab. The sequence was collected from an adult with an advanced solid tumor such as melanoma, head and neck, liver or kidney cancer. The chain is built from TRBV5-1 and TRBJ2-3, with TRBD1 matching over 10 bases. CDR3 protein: CASSLDRGQDTQYF. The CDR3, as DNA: TGCGCCAGCAGCTTAGACAGGGGGCAAGATACGCAGTATTTT.